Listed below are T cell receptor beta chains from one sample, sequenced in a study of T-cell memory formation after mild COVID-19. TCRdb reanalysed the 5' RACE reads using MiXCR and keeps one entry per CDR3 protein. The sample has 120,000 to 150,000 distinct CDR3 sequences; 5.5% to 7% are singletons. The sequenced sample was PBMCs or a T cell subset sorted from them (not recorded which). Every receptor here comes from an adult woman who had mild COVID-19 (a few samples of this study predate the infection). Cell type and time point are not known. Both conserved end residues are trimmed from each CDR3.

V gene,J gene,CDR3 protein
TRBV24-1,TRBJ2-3,ATSDFAGSSTDTQY
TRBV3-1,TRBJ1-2,ASSRDPYGYT
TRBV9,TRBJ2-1,ASSVAPSGLLKGEQF
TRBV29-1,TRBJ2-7,SVEGGRDRGVFPSRSSYEQY
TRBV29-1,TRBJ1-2,SVEGTGSVYGYT
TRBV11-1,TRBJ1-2,ASSLEGLPYGYT
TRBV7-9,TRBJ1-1,ATGGQVNTEAF
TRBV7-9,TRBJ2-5,ASSARETQY
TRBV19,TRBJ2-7,ASSITGGNEQY
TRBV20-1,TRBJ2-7,SASYRSHEQY
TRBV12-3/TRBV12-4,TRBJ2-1,ASTSNNWRGRGDEQF
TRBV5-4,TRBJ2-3,ASSPRTSGLTDTQY
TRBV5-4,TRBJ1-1,ASSLSYLGRGRYTEAF
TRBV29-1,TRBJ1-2,SVGQSYGYT
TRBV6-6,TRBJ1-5,ASSQGRFNQPQH
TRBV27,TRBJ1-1,ASRVGPKAF
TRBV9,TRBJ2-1,ASSVYERWLF
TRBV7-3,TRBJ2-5,ASSFNAGETQY
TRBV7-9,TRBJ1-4,ASSRGGSEKLF
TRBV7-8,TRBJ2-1,ASSFPAGGMYNEQF
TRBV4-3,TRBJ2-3,ASSQGGLGMDTQY
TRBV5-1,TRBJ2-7,ASSSTSGVYEQY
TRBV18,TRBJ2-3,ASSPGGSGTQY
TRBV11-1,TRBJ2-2,ASSSRWGSGGELF
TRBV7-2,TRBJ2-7,ASSVSGGTSYEQY
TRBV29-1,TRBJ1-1,SVVRWQQAF
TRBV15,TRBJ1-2,ATSRDQGSYGYT
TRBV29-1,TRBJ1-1,SATRAENTEAF
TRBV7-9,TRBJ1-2,ASRPTGLYGYT
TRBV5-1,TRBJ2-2,ASSLASGGGGTGELF
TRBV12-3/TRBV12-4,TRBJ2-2,ASSLTGRSTGELF